This T cell receptor (beta chain) appears in the sequencing data of a study of cytomegalovirus exposure and HLA in healthy donors. Across the whole study: Approximately 85 million unique TCRs from HLA-typed donors were held in an early data release.

In germline, CDR1 is SGHVS, CDR2 FNYEAQ. The CDR3 is 16 amino acids. After removal of 5 bases from V and 0 bases from J, the junction contained 7 bases not matched to a gene. This clone has just a few counts. Its specificity is not known. Primers: 60 Vbeta forward and 13 Jbeta reverse. Assay: immunoSEQ multiplex PCR; the TCRdb copy retains only in-frame clones and omits some. The top ten hold 1.6% of the sample, which has around 200,000 clones, around 79% seen once. Broader study findings: The majority of CMV-associated TCR beta chains were reported as apparently HLA-restricted in a later analysis. Prior analysis indicated that the majority of TCR beta V segments exhibited productivity approximately 90% or approximately 30% of the time. It was reported in a later analysis that an Asian-associated ancestry cluster showed fewer N-insertions than the approximately 670-donor mean.

The V gene is TRBV7-6, the J gene TRBJ1-3, with TRBD1 matching 7 bases. Sequencing used PBMCs. This receptor was identified in a woman younger than 35 in good health and CMV-seronegative. CDR3 region: CASSRDRITSGNTIYF. In DNA form, the CDR3 reads TGTGCCAGCAGCCGGGACAGAATAACCTCTGGAAACACCATATATTTT.